A single sample is the source of the 26 T cell receptor beta chains below, sequenced in a study of identical twins. MiXCR was run by TCRdb on the 5' RACE reads, yielding one entry per CDR3 protein. The sample includes hundreds of thousands of distinct CDR3 sequences, 6.1% of them seen just once. The sequencing input was naive T cells sorted from blood. The receptors here all came from a man aged 18 to 30 in good health.

This clonotype was observed many times. This chain uses TRBV5-1 with TRBJ2-1; TRBD1 is a possible D gene (6 bases). V gave up 4 bases and J gave up 1 base, with 12 bases separating them. Germline V gene lookup returns CDR1 SGHRS and CDR2 YFSETQ. The CDR3 consists of 15 residues. For the CDR3, the DNA is TGCGCCAGCAGCCAAACAGGGAGTTCCTACAATGAGCAGTTCTTC. Its protein is CASSQTGSSYNEQFF. The full variable domain, with the rest looked up from reference TRBV5-1 and TRBJ2-1, is KAGVTQTPRYLIKTRGQQVTLSCSPISGHRSVSWYQQTPGQGLQFLFEYFSETQRNKGNFPGRFSGRQFSNSRSEMNVSTLELGDSALYLCASSQTGSSYNEQFFGPGTRLTVL.

This clonotype was observed a few times. The rearrangement joins TRBV18 to TRBJ2-3; D is uncertain. CDR3 length equals 12 residues. CDR1 and CDR2 (germline): KGHSH, LQKENI. Trimming took 7 bases from V and 0 from J, leaving 5 bases between them. CDR3 bases: TGTGCCAGCTTCAGGAGCACAGATACGCAGTATTTT. Translating it yields CASFRSTDTQYF.

V gene TRBV14 combines with J gene TRBJ2-2; D uncertain. This CDR3 has 15 amino acids. In germline, CDR1 is SGHDN, CDR2 FVKESK. With 1 base removed from V and 4 bases from J, the gap between germline ends came to 10 bases. This CDR3 is CASSQGSIITGELFF. In DNA form, the CDR3 reads TGTGCCAGCAGCCAAGGCAGCATTATCACCGGGGAGCTGTTTTTT.

The V and J genes are TRBV6-1 and TRBJ2-1; D gene unclear. V was shortened by 6 bases and J by 7 bases, with 16 bases between the two germline ends. Looked up from germline, CDR1 is MNHNS and CDR2 is SASEGT. The CDR3 loop spans 14 amino acids. The CDR3 loop reads CASSTHSDKNEQFF. Written as DNA, the CDR3 is TGTGCCAGCAGCACCCACTCCGACAAGAATGAGCAGTTCTTC.

This clonotype appeared many times. CDR3 loop: CASSLGSEFGEAFF. The CDR3 DNA sequence: TGTGCCAGCAGCTTAGGGTCGGAGTTTGGGGAAGCTTTCTTT. The chain joins TRBV7-8 to TRBJ1-1; no clear D. The CDR3 runs 14 residues. Trimming cost V 1 base and J 8 bases, with 14 bases left between them. CDR1 is SGHVS, CDR2 FQNEAQ, per germline.

This clonotype was seen many times. J is TRBJ1-2 and V is TRBV5-6; D perhaps matches TRBD1 (5 bases). V was clipped by 6 bases and J by 11 bases, with 29 bases between them. The CDR3 is 16 residues long. The germline V gene encodes CDR1 SGHDT and CDR2 YYEEEE. This CDR3 is CASTTATDIYGLPYTF. The CDR3 nucleotides are TGTGCCAGCACCACTGCTACGGACATCTATGGCTTACCGTACACCTTC.

At least ten counts were recorded for this clonotype. The chain joins TRBV9 to TRBJ2-5; TRBD1 aligns across 8 bases. The junction had 10 bases not matched to a gene; V was cut back by 4 bases and J by 5 bases. The germline V gene has CDR1 SGDLS and CDR2 YYNGEE. The CDR3 contains 15 residues. The CDR3 loop is CASSSQGGWQETQYF. CDR3 in DNA: TGTGCCAGCAGCTCACAGGGGGGCTGGCAGGAGACCCAGTACTTC.

The chain carries TRBV2 and TRBJ2-2, with D unclear. The ends were cut back, 6 bases at V and 3 bases at J, with 5 bases in the middle. Germline assignment: CDR1 SNHLY and CDR2 FYNNEI. The CDR3 covers 12 residues. The CDR3, as DNA: TGTGCCAGCAGAATGGACACCGGGGAGCTGTTTTTT. Encoded protein: CASRMDTGELFF.

This clonotype has ten or more counts. The chain has TRBV20-1 and TRBJ2-3, with 11 bases aligning to TRBD2. CDR3 length: 16 amino acids. Losses at the gene ends were 4 bases for V and 4 bases for J; bases not matched to a gene: 10. Per germline, CDR1 DFQATT and CDR2 SNEGSKA (reference sequence). The CDR3 bases are TGCAGTGCTAAAATAGCGGGAGGGTTTCTTGCAGATACGCAGTATTTT. It specifies CSAKIAGGFLADTQYF.

The chain combines TRBV5-4 with TRBJ1-1; a possible D gene is TRBD1 (6 bases). V lost 4 bases and J 1 base, leaving 11 bases between the germline ends. Germline assignment: CDR1 SGHNT and CDR2 YYREEE (reference sequence). The CDR3 has 14 residues. CDR3 region: CASSIWGPNTEAFF. DNA for the CDR3: TGTGCCAGCAGCATATGGGGGCCGAACACTGAAGCTTTCTTT.

In this sample, this clonotype turned up many times. This rearrangement joins TRBV29-1 to TRBJ2-7; 7 nucleotides line up with TRBD1. V dropped 6 bases and J dropped 5; count of bases not matched to a gene: 4. The CDR3 covers 11 residues. Looked up from germline, CDR1 is SQVTM and CDR2 is ANQGSEA. The CDR3: CSVRTGNEQYV. CDR3 DNA sequence: TGCAGCGTGAGGACAGGTAACGAGCAGTACGTC.

The sample holds many counts of this clonotype. The rearrangement links TRBV24-1 to TRBJ2-1; D is ambiguous. The CDR3 contains 15 residues. The germline V and J ends were trimmed by 4 bases and 2 bases, with 11 bases remaining between them. Looked up from germline, CDR1 is KGHDR and CDR2 is SFDVKD. The CDR3 loop reads CATSEAFTPYNEQFF. CDR3 nucleotides: TGTGCCACCAGTGAAGCATTCACGCCCTACAATGAGCAGTTCTTC.

This clonotype has a handful of counts. This sequence joins TRBV7-6 and TRBJ2-1; TRBD2 matches at 8 bases. CDR3 size: 17 residues. Germline V gene lookup returns CDR1 SGHVS and CDR2 FNYEAQ. J lost 0 bases, V lost 5 bases, and 9 bases had no gene match. In nucleotides, the CDR3 is TGTGCCAGCAGCCTTAGTCTAAGCGGGAGCTCCTACAATGAGCAGTTCTTC. This codes for CASSLSLSGSSYNEQFF.

The table lists this clonotype with many counts. The chain carries TRBV6-5 and TRBJ2-2; tentatively, D is TRBD1 (6 bases). Trimming stripped 5 bases from V and 9 bases from J, with 10 bases between. Germline CDR1 reads MNHEY; CDR2 reads SVGAGI. The CDR3 has 12 amino acids. CDR3 bases: TGTGCCAGCAGTACAGGGTCTAGGGAGCTGTTTTTT. Translating it yields CASSTGSRELFF.

CDR3 in amino acids: CASSPPGARAGAGNEQFF. The CDR3 DNA reads as TGTGCCAGCAGCCCCCCGGGGGCTAGAGCGGGAGCTGGGAATGAGCAGTTCTTC. The gene calls are TRBV28 and TRBJ2-1; 8 positions agree with TRBD2. This CDR3 region has 18 residues. The J segment lost 7 bases and the V segment lost 6 bases, leaving 20 bases of the junction unmatched. CDR1 and CDR2 from the germline V gene are MDHEN and SYDVKM.

Here the CDR3 reads CASSQALAEQFF. CDR3 nucleotides: TGTGCCAGCAGCCAAGCCCTAGCGGAGCAGTTCTTC. V is TRBV14 and J is TRBJ2-1, with D tentatively TRBD2 (6 bases). CDR1 is SGHDN, CDR2 FVKESK, per germline. Trimming left V 1 base short and J 10 bases short, with 8 bases between. The CDR3 length is 12 residues.

At least ten counts were recorded for this clonotype. The chain uses TRBV5-1 and TRBJ2-1, with D maybe TRBD1 (5 bases). V was shortened by 4 bases and J by 5 bases, with 10 bases between the two germline ends. The CDR3 runs to 13 residues. Germline loops: CDR1 SGHRS, CDR2 YFSETQ. The CDR3 is CASSQTVHNEQFF. DNA for the CDR3: TGCGCCAGCAGCCAGACAGTACACAATGAGCAGTTCTTC.

This clonotype was seen repeatedly, ten times or more. The chain employs TRBV6-1 and TRBJ2-1; 14 bases map to TRBD2. V lost 6 bases and J lost 7; bases outside the gene matches: 8. The CDR3 is 16 amino acids. Germline V lookup: CDR1 MNHNS, CDR2 SASEGT. CDR3 DNA sequence: TGTGCCAGCAGCCATTCGACTAGCGGGAGGGCGAATGAGCAGTTCTTC. This encodes CASSHSTSGRANEQFF.

This clonotype has just a few counts. This chain connects TRBV18 to TRBJ2-1; 11 bases match TRBD2. Germline loops: CDR1 KGHSH, CDR2 LQKENI. V trimming: 2 bases; J trimming: 6 bases; junction bases outside the gene matches: 6. This CDR3 contains 16 residues. CDR3: CASSPMTSGIPNEQFF. The CDR3 DNA reads as TGTGCCAGCTCACCAATGACTAGCGGGATCCCCAATGAGCAGTTCTTC.

This clonotype was counted at least ten times. CDR3 in amino acids: CASSLIRQGPHEQYF. For the CDR3, the DNA is TGTGCCAGCAGCTTAATTAGACAGGGGCCCCACGAGCAGTACTTC. V usage is TRBV5-5 and J usage is TRBJ2-7; 8 bases agree with TRBD1. The ends lost 2 bases at V and 5 bases at J; junction bases unmatched: 9. Germline CDR1 and CDR2: SGHKS and YYEKEE (reference sequence). The CDR3 length is 15 residues.

This clonotype was seen ten or more times. J is TRBJ2-4 and V is TRBV27; TRBD1 aligns across 8 bases. V was pared by 0 bases and J by 8 bases, with 6 bases of the junction left unmatched. The CDR3 has 15 amino acids. Germline-derived CDR1 and CDR2 are MNHEY and SMNVEV (reference sequence). Written as DNA, the CDR3 is TGTGCCAGCAGTTTATCGCGGACAGGGAAGGACATTCAGTACTTC. Translation: CASSLSRTGKDIQYF.

This clonotype was counted ten times or more. This rearrangement joins TRBV7-3 to TRBJ2-3, with D maybe TRBD2 (5 bases). CDR3 size: 13 residues. Germline values: CDR1 SGHTA, CDR2 FQGTGA. V lost 2 bases and J lost 4, with 7 bases in between. The CDR3 is CASSLPGSDTQYF. DNA for the CDR3: TGTGCCAGCAGCTTACCGGGGTCAGATACGCAGTATTTT. The variable domain in full, completed from reference TRBV7-3 and TRBJ2-3, reads GAGVSQTPSNKVTEKGKYVELRCDPISGHTALYWYRQSLGQGPEFLIYFQGTGAADDSGLPNDRFFAVRPEGSVSTLKIQRTERGDSAVYLCASSLPGSDTQYFGPGTRLTVL.

This clonotype was found many times. The V and J genes are TRBV15 and TRBJ2-1; TRBD2 aligns across 8 bases. Germline trimming cut 4 bases from V and 3 bases from J; bases unmatched to any gene: 5. CDR3 length equals 15 residues. Germline values: CDR1 LNHNV, CDR2 YYDKDF (reference sequence). The CDR3 bases are TGTGCCACCAGCATTAGGCGGGAGGACTACAATGAGCAGTTCTTC. Translated: CATSIRREDYNEQFF.

This clonotype came up many times. The chain combines TRBV9 with TRBJ2-5; D perhaps matches TRBD2 (5 bases). Germline loops: CDR1 SGDLS, CDR2 YYNGEE. V dropped 1 base and J dropped 3 bases, with 10 bases sitting between them. The length of the CDR3 is 14 residues. The CDR3 here is CASSVSGTEETQYF. The CDR3 bases are TGTGCCAGCAGCGTATCGGGAACTGAAGAGACCCAGTACTTC.

This clonotype occurred many times. This chain uses TRBV7-9 with TRBJ2-1, with 10 bases fitting TRBD2. The ends lost 4 bases at V and 7 bases at J; junction bases unmatched: 13. Germline assignment: CDR1 SEHNR and CDR2 FQNEAQ (reference sequence). The CDR3 spans 17 residues. The CDR3 DNA reads as TGTGCCAGCAGCTCACCCCCTAGCGGGAGCACGGGGAATGAGCAGTTCTTC. This codes for CASSSPPSGSTGNEQFF.

The chain joins TRBV29-1 to TRBJ1-2; 10 bases map to TRBD1. CDR3 length equals 13 residues. V was pared by 8 bases and J by 6 bases, with 9 bases of the junction left unmatched. Per germline, CDR1 SQVTM and CDR2 ANQGSEA. The CDR3 DNA reads as TGCAGCACCAAGACAGGGGGCGCCGATGGCTACACCTTC. Residues: CSTKTGGADGYTF.